This is a list of T cell receptor beta chains from one sample in a study of siplizumab effects on memory and regulatory T cells. Measured with immunoSEQ multiplex PCR; TCRdb has only the in-frame clones, and not every one. The data show some 97,000 clones, approximately 91% seen once. Sequenced material: CD4+ T cells sorted from blood. The receptors shown here come from a human donor in good health. Some clones in this sample may be carry-over from other donors' samples. Each CDR3 is given with its conserved first and last residue. D genes are given only for firm matches. Only some rows state a clone size, as once, few, many or a class for expanded clones.

NA	TRBV5-1	TRBJ2-7	NA	TGCGCCAGCAGCTTCAATAGCGGTCCCTACGAGCAGTACTTC	CASSFNSGPYEQYF
TRBD2	TRBV5-1	TRBJ2-3	NA	TGCGCCAGCAGCTTGGATCTAGCGGACACAGATACGCAGTATTTT	CASSLDLADTDTQYF
TRBD2	TRBV7-9	TRBJ2-7	NA	TGTGCCAGCAGCGCAACCATGGGGAGGGTCGAGCAGTACTTC	CASSATMGRVEQYF
TRBD1	TRBV5-6	TRBJ2-3	NA	TGTGCCAGCAGCACCGGGACAGGGGACACAGATACGCAGTATTTT	CASSTGTGDTDTQYF
TRBD1	TRBV11-3	TRBJ2-2	NA	TGTGCCAGCAGCCGACGGACAGGGGGCAGAACCGGGGAGCTGTTTTTT	CASSRRTGGRTGELFF
NA	TRBV6-5	TRBJ2-7	NA	TGTGCCAGCAGTTACTCGAGAGGGCTGGGTGGGTACTTC	CASSYSRGLGGYF
NA	TRBV7-8	TRBJ2-6	NA	TGTGCCAGCAGCTTAGTGTTGGTTCGAGGGGGTGGGGCCAACGTCCTGACTTTC	CASSLVLVRGGGANVLTF
NA	TRBV28	TRBJ1-3	few	TGTGCCAGCAGTTTGGGGGGGGGTAGAAACACCATATATTTT	CASSLGGGRNTIYF
NA	TRBV11-2	TRBJ2-3	NA	TGTGCCAGCAGCCTTAATCCAGGCAACGAGTATTTT	CASSLNPGNEYF
TRBD2	TRBV25-1	TRBJ2-1	NA	TGTGCCAGCAGTGAATTTGGACGGGAGGGCGGGCAGAGGCAGTTCTTC	CASSEFGREGGQRQFF
NA	TRBV5-1	TRBJ2-1	NA	TGCGCCAGCAGCTTGCGGAGTGCGGGGAATGAGCAGTTCTTC	CASSLRSAGNEQFF
NA	TRBV29-1	TRBJ1-2	NA	TGCAGCGCCGTTGATACGGGACAAAATGGCTACACCTTC	CSAVDTGQNGYTF
TRBD2	TRBV19	TRBJ2-3	NA	TGTGCCAGTAGTAAAAATAGCGGGAGGGCCACAGATACGCAGTATTTT	CASSKNSGRATDTQYF
NA	TRBV5-1	TRBJ2-5	NA	TGCGCCAGCACCGGCCAAGAGACCCAGTACTTC	CASTGQETQYF
TRBD2	TRBV29-1	TRBJ2-3	NA	TGCAGCGTCTCTCCGGGACTAGCGGGAGGGAACACAGATACGCAGTATTTT	CSVSPGLAGGNTDTQYF
NA	TRBV7-3	TRBJ2-7	NA	TGTGCCGTATCGCCGACCCGGGTCACCCTTTCCTTCAGCTACGAGCAGTACTTC	CAVSPTRVTLSFSYEQYF
NA	TRBV7-2	TRBJ2-1	NA	TGTGCCAGCAGCTTAGTGGCCGCGAGCTCCTACAATGAGCAGTTCTTC	CASSLVAASSYNEQFF
NA	TRBV6-1	TRBJ2-7	NA	TGTGCCAGCAGTGAAGGCGGACAGATCTACGAGCAGTACTTC	CASSEGGQIYEQYF
NA	TRBV19	TRBJ1-5	NA	TGTGCCACGGGACACTTCAATCAGCCCCAGCATTTT	CATGHFNQPQHF
NA	TRBV19	TRBJ1-1	NA	TGTGCCAGTAGCACGAGAGACAGGCACACTGAAGCTTTCTTT	CASSTRDRHTEAFF
NA	TRBV6-1	TRBJ1-4	NA	TGTGCCAGCAGTGTCATAAGGTTTCATAATGAAAAACTGTTTTTT	CASSVIRFHNEKLFF
NA	TRBV10-3	TRBJ1-5	NA	TGTGCCATCAGCCGGGACACCGATCAGCCCCAGCATTTT	CAISRDTDQPQHF
TRBD2	TRBV5-1	TRBJ2-7	NA	TGCGCCAGCAGTAAAGCGGGAGTATACGAGCAGTACTTC	CASSKAGVYEQYF
NA	TRBV6-1	TRBJ2-5	NA	TGTGCCACCACCGAAGAGACCCAGTACTTC	CATTEETQYF
NA	TRBV4-2	TRBJ2-7	NA	TGTGCCAGCAGCCAAGATGGGGGAGCCCCCTACGAGCAGTACTTC	CASSQDGGAPYEQYF
NA	TRBV18	TRBJ1-2	NA	TGTGCCAGCTCACCCCTCCGGGGGGTTAACTATGGCTACACCTTC	CASSPLRGVNYGYTF
NA	TRBV27	TRBJ1-2	NA	TGTGCCAGCAGTTCCTTCCGGGGCAGTAACTATGGCTACACCTTC	CASSSFRGSNYGYTF